The 19 T cell receptor beta chains below all came from one sample that was sequenced in a study of neurological immune-mediated disorders. TCRdb fed the 5' RACE reads into MiXCR, producing one record per CDR3 protein. Altogether 39,000 or so distinct CDR3 sequences are present, 2% to 2.5% being singletons, with the ten largest covering approximately 12%. The sample was PBMCs. These receptors came from a man aged 30-40 years with multiple sclerosis.

This clonotype was found many times. This chain joins TRBV20-1 and TRBJ2-7; D gene uncertain. Germline-derived CDR1 and CDR2 are DFQATT and SNEGSKA (reference sequence). V dropped 6 bases and J dropped 3 bases, with 12 bases sitting between them. The CDR3 is made up of 12 amino acids. The DNA of the CDR3 is TGCAGTGCCCCCGACTCGCTCTACGAGCAGTACTTC. As protein: CSAPDSLYEQYF.

There are many counts of this clonotype. This chain uses TRBV5-1 with TRBJ1-1, with TRBD1 as a possible D gene (5 bases). Germline loops: CDR1 SGHRS, CDR2 YFSETQ. The V end was cut by 3 bases, the J end by 3 bases, with 9 bases between. This CDR3 has 13 amino acids. The CDR3 DNA is TGCGCCAGCAGCTACGGGACGGACACTGAAGCTTTCTTT. The encoded protein is CASSYGTDTEAFF.

This clonotype was detected ten times or more. This chain links TRBV5-5 with TRBJ2-7; TRBD2 matches 11 bases. CDR3 length: 16 residues. Germline values: CDR1 SGHKS, CDR2 YYEKEE (reference sequence). Trimming at V came to 0 bases and at J to 2 bases, leaving 4 bases not matched to a gene. The DNA for the CDR3 is TGTGCCAGCAGCTTGGGACTAGCGGGATCGCCCTACGAGCAGTACTTC. Translating it yields CASSLGLAGSPYEQYF.

Of note for this clonotype: With a much larger clone just one base away, this may be a read error. The chain uses TRBV11-2 and TRBJ2-3; tentative D call: TRBD1 (8 bases). The CDR3 extends over 17 amino acids. Germline V gene lookup returns CDR1 SGHAT and CDR2 FQNNGV. V gave up 4 bases and J gave up 1 base, with 18 bases separating them. This CDR3 is CASSSGGATGGTDTQYF. The CDR3 DNA follows: TGTGCCAGCAGCTCGGGGGGAGCGACAGGGGGCACAGATACGCAGTATTTT. Full variable domain (rest looked up from reference TRBV11-2 and TRBJ2-3): EAGVAQSPRYKIIEKRQSVAFWCNPISGHATLYWYQQILGQGPKLLIQFQNNGVVDDSQLPKDRFSAERLKGVDSTLKIQPAKLEDSAVYLCASSSGGATGGTDTQYFGPGTRLTVL.

This clonotype was recorded many times. V and J are TRBV5-1 and TRBJ1-4, with D hard to call. Germline CDR1 reads SGHRS; CDR2 reads YFSETQ. The CDR3 consists of 14 residues. Trimming took off 3 bases at V and 5 bases at J, with 11 bases between the two ends. The CDR3, as DNA: TGCGCCAGCAGCTCCGACGGGAGCAATGAAAAACTGTTTTTT. Translation: CASSSDGSNEKLFF.

This clonotype was observed many times. The CDR3 is CASREDSLMGSYNSPLHF. DNA for the CDR3: TGTGCCAGCAGAGAGGACAGCCTAATGGGCTCCTATAATTCACCCCTCCACTTT. This chain links TRBV7-2 with TRBJ1-6; possibly TRBD1 for D (6 bases). This CDR3 spans 18 amino acids. From germline, CDR1 is SGHTA and CDR2 FQGNSA. Between the trimmed V and J ends, which lost 6 bases and 0 bases, there was a span of 18 bases.

In this sample, this clonotype turned up many times. The chain carries TRBV20-1 and TRBJ2-1; the D gene is possibly TRBD2 (5 bases). The CDR3 is 14 residues long. From germline, CDR1 is DFQATT and CDR2 SNEGSKA (reference sequence). V gave up 1 base and J gave up 7 bases, with 14 bases separating them. The CDR3 DNA sequence: TGCAGTGCTAGAGCCTACAACCGAGGGAATGAGCAGTTCTTC. Residues: CSARAYNRGNEQFF.

This clonotype was seen repeatedly, ten times or more. This chain uses TRBV27 with TRBJ1-1; the D is unclear. The germline V gene has CDR1 MNHEY and CDR2 SMNVEV (reference sequence). The CDR3 sequence is 13 residues long. Trimming took off 3 bases at V and 0 bases at J, with 5 bases between the two ends. The CDR3 protein is CASSFTMNTEAFF. In DNA, the CDR3 is TGTGCCAGCAGTTTCACAATGAACACTGAAGCTTTCTTT.

This clonotype was observed at least ten times. The chain combines TRBV3-1 with TRBJ1-1; D is possibly TRBD1 (5 bases). The CDR3 length is 18 residues. Trimming stripped 4 bases from V and 1 base from J, with 22 bases between. The germline V gene encodes CDR1 LGHDT and CDR2 YNNKEL (reference sequence). The CDR3 reads CASSLPEGSYLGNTEAFF. The DNA for the CDR3 is TGTGCCAGCAGCCTCCCCGAGGGGTCCTACCTGGGGAACACTGAAGCTTTCTTT.

In this sample, this clonotype turned up many times. The gene calls are TRBV20-1 and TRBJ1-1; D perhaps matches TRBD1 (5 bases). The CDR3 has 14 residues. Trimming took off 3 bases at V and 4 bases at J, with 15 bases between the two ends. Germline CDR1 and CDR2: DFQATT and SNEGSKA (reference sequence). CDR3 in amino acids: CSASVAGGRTEAFF. CDR3 in DNA: TGCAGTGCTAGCGTGGCGGGGGGTCGCACTGAAGCTTTCTTT.

This clonotype occurred many times. The chain carries TRBV6-1 and TRBJ1-5; D is undetermined. V was pared by 5 bases and J by 13 bases, with 12 bases between. The CDR3 runs 11 residues. Per germline, CDR1 MNHNS and CDR2 SASEGT. CDR3 nucleotide sequence: TGTGCCAGCAGTATACCAGCATATCAGCATTTT. This encodes CASSIPAYQHF.

This clonotype was detected ten times or more. The CDR3 region has the DNA TGCAGTGCTAGGAGATCGGGACAGAAATACGAGCAGTACTTC. This translates into CSARRSGQKYEQYF. The rearrangement links TRBV20-1 to TRBJ2-7; 7 nucleotides match TRBD1. The CDR3 totals 14 residues. CDR1 DFQATT and CDR2 SNEGSKA come from the germline V gene (reference sequence). V lost 3 bases to trimming and J lost 4 bases; unmatched junction nucleotides: 9.

This clonotype was counted many times. The rearrangement joins TRBV6-6 to TRBJ2-2; TRBD2 aligns across 14 bases. V lost 6 bases and J lost 6; bases outside the gene matches: 3. Germline V gives CDR1 MNHNY, CDR2 SVGAGI (reference sequence). CDR3 length: 15 amino acids. The CDR3 nucleotides are TGTGCCAGCAGGGGACTAGCGGGGGATGCCGGGGAGCTGTTTTTT. Translated, it gives CASRGLAGDAGELFF.

There are many counts of this clonotype. The gene calls are TRBV6-6 and TRBJ1-2; no definite D call. Germline V gene data show CDR1 as MNHNY and CDR2 as SVGAGI (reference sequence). The CDR3 totals 13 residues. Trimming cost V 6 bases and J 3 bases, with 11 bases left between them. The CDR3 here is CASRPEGYYGYTF. The CDR3 coding sequence is TGTGCCAGCAGGCCCGAGGGTTACTATGGCTACACCTTC.

In its sample, this clonotype was seen many times. The J gene is TRBJ1-5, the V gene TRBV12-3 or TRBV12-4, with 10 bases matching TRBD1. CDR3 length: 15 amino acids. Losses at the gene ends were 6 bases for V and 2 bases for J; bases not matched to a gene: 4. CDR3 sequence reads: CASRPTGGGNQPQHF. The CDR3 coding sequence is TGTGCCAGCAGACCGACAGGGGGCGGCAATCAGCCCCAGCATTTT.

The table lists this clonotype with a few counts. This chain uses TRBV20-1 with TRBJ2-7; D perhaps matches TRBD1 (6 bases). V was clipped by 6 bases and J by 7 bases, with 16 bases between them. The germline gives CDR1 DFQATT, CDR2 SNEGSKA (reference sequence). This CDR3 is 12 amino acids long. The CDR3 DNA sequence: TGCAGTGCGTGGCGGCGAGGGGGTGAGCAGTACTTC. Translated: CSAWRRGGEQYF.

The sample holds many counts of this clonotype. CDR3 loop: CASSALTSVYEQYF. The CDR3 DNA is TGTGCCAGCAGTGCTTTGACTAGTGTCTACGAGCAGTACTTC. The rearrangement uses TRBV6-5 and TRBJ2-7; TRBD2 is a possible D gene (6 bases). The germline gives CDR1 MNHEY, CDR2 SVGAGI. The CDR3 has 14 residues. Trimming took off 5 bases at V and 3 bases at J, with 14 bases between the two ends.

Concerning this clonotype: The CDR3 does not close with the conserved phenylalanine or tryptophan, likely indicating a read error. Because the CDR3's place on the DNA is in doubt, the DNA is left out and the CDR3 is given as listed by TCRdb. The CDR3 sequence: CASSYYGQEMYN. The chain joins TRBV3-1 to TRBJ2-7; TRBD1, as called in the table, went unchecked against the DNA. 12 amino acids form the CDR3, both terminal residues included. The germline gives CDR1 LGHDT, CDR2 YNNKEL (reference sequence).

This clonotype was seen at least ten times. The rearrangement joins TRBV5-1 to TRBJ2-3; D possibly corresponds to TRBD1 (5 bases). This CDR3 has 16 residues. Per germline, CDR1 SGHRS and CDR2 YFSETQ. V shed 1 base and J shed 1 base, with 13 bases lying between them. This CDR3 reads CASSLWGRGGTDTQYF. The DNA of the CDR3 is TGCGCCAGCAGCTTGTGGGGCCGAGGCGGCACAGATACGCAGTATTTT.